This T cell receptor (beta chain) was sequenced for a study of CD8 T cells in ankylosing spondylitis. Libraries for TCR beta were made by quantitative 5'-RACE with molecular barcodes. TCRdb re-derived calls from the 5' RACE reads in MiXCR, one entry per CDR3 protein. The table lists approximately 250,000 distinct CDR3 sequences, roughly a tenth of them singletons, with about 3% in the top ten. Germline V gene data show CDR1 as DFQATT and CDR2 as SNEGSKA (reference sequence). The CDR3 is 14 amino acids. V dropped 2 bases and J dropped 3; count of bases not matched to a gene: 7. This clonotype was seen many times. The antigen remains unidentified. Study-level findings and limits: Matched ankylosing spondylitis synovial fluid reportedly contained a significantly enriched population of disease-linked clones. With a CD8+ phenotype, disease-linked clones were relatively rare in peripheral blood. What seemed typical of ankylosing spondylitis blood was a TCR beta motif built from several highly homologous variants.

The chain uses TRBV20-1 and TRBJ2-7, with 7 bases fitting TRBD1. The sequenced sample was blood, either unsorted or a sorted T cell fraction (not recorded which). This sequence was found in a male donor with ankylosing spondylitis or in good health (not recorded which). CDR3 DNA sequence: TGCAGTGCTAGACCAGGACAGGCTTACTACGAGCAGTACTTC. Translation: CSARPGQAYYEQYF.